Following are 9 T cell receptor beta chains from one sample sequenced in a study of blood T cell repertoires in COVID-19. The assay was immunoSEQ multiplex PCR, and TCRdb's table has in-frame clones only and misses some. The sample has more than 110,000 clones, about 77% seen once. Material for sequencing was peripheral blood. These receptors were obtained from a woman aged 45-65 years with active or convalescent COVID-19.

The chain is built from TRBV6-6 and TRBJ2-1, with TRBD2 identical over 8 bases. V lost 2 bases to trimming and J lost 9 bases; unmatched junction nucleotides: 9. The CDR3 has 15 residues. CDR1 is MNHNY and CDR2 is SVGAGI in the germline V gene (reference sequence). Here the CDR3 reads CASSYGAGGFGEQFF. CDR3 nucleotides: TGTGCCAGCAGTTACGGGGCGGGAGGTTTCGGTGAGCAGTTCTTC.

This rearrangement joins TRBV27 to TRBJ1-5; D is ambiguous. This CDR3 region has 16 residues. Germline assignment: CDR1 MNHEY and CDR2 SMNVEV (reference sequence). Deletions cut 3 bases from V and 2 bases from J, with 14 bases between. CDR3 residues: CASSFPGSFGNQPQHF. Here the CDR3 DNA reads TGTGCCAGCAGTTTCCCGGGGAGTTTCGGCAATCAGCCCCAGCATTTT.

This sequence joins TRBV4-2 and TRBJ2-7, with D unclear. Germline lookup yields CDR1 LGHNA and CDR2 YNFKEQ. Trimming took off 1 base at V and 2 bases at J, with 9 bases between the two ends. This CDR3 has 14 amino acids. DNA for the CDR3: TGTGCCAGCAGCCAAGTTGGCCTAGCCTACGAGCAGTACTTC. It specifies CASSQVGLAYEQYF.

The chain carries TRBV6-1 and TRBJ2-7, with D perhaps matching TRBD2 (6 bases). Germline V gives CDR1 MNHNS, CDR2 SASEGT. The CDR3 sequence is 16 residues long. Trimming pared 2 bases from V and 3 bases from J, leaving 17 bases between. The CDR3 DNA reads as TGTGCCAGCAGTGAACCCCCTCAGCGGGTCAGCTACGAGCAGTACTTC. Translating gives CASSEPPQRVSYEQYF.

Only one count was recorded for this clone. This rearrangement joins TRBV5-7 to TRBJ2-5; 7 bases are a match to TRBD2. TRBV5-7 belongs to the ORF category, with a function that is uncertain. The CDR3 is made up of 15 amino acids. V lost 4 bases and J lost 0; bases outside the gene matches: 6. The CDR3: CASSRAGENQETQYF. For the CDR3, the DNA is TGTGCCAGCAGCCGGGCGGGAGAAAACCAAGAGACCCAGTACTTC.

The chain carries TRBV28 and TRBJ1-1; perhaps TRBD1 as D (6 bases). V gave up 7 bases and J gave up 7 bases, with 13 bases separating them. Looked up from germline, CDR1 is MDHEN and CDR2 is SYDVKM. The CDR3 runs 12 residues. This chain's CDR3 is CASTTDSDEAFF. CDR3 in DNA: TGTGCCAGCACCACGGACAGTGATGAAGCTTTCTTT. The full variable domain, its missing parts supplied by reference TRBV28 and TRBJ1-1, is DVKVTQSSRYLVKRTGEKVFLECVQDMDHENMFWYRQDPGLGLRLIYFSYDVKMKEKGDIPEGYSVSREKKERFSLILESASTNQTSMYLCASTTDSDEAFFGQGTRLTVV.

A word on this clone: The sample carries other DNA sequences with the same CDR3. The V gene is TRBV18, the J gene TRBJ1-4; 11 nucleotides align to TRBD1. CDR3 length: 14 residues. The ends lost 5 bases at V and 5 bases at J; junction bases unmatched: 1. Germline lookup yields CDR1 KGHSH and CDR2 LQKENI. The chain's CDR3 is CASSRDRGNEKLFF. The CDR3 DNA sequence: TGTGCCAGCTCAAGGGACAGGGGGAATGAAAAACTGTTTTTT.

The chain employs TRBV19 and TRBJ1-1, with 7 positions matching TRBD1. The CDR3 totals 14 residues. V lost 7 bases, J lost 8 bases, and 13 bases stayed unmatched. Germline V gives CDR1 LNHDA, CDR2 SQIVND (reference sequence). This chain's CDR3 is CASNNRGPGGEAFF. In nucleotides, the CDR3 is TGTGCCAGTAACAACAGGGGTCCGGGAGGGGAAGCTTTCTTT.

This clone was seen repeatedly, ten times or more. The rearrangement links TRBV4-2 to TRBJ1-2; no clear D gene. The V gene's germline CDR1 is LGHNA and CDR2 YNFKEQ. V lost 4 bases to trimming and J lost 8 bases, with 14 bases between them. CDR3 size: 13 residues. CDR3 amino acids: CASSPPRSYGYTF. CDR3 DNA: TGTGCCAGCAGCCCCCCGCGGAGTTACGGCTACACCTTC.